Described below is a single T cell receptor beta chain sequence and its context. Its specificity is unknown. The sample comes from a study of T cell responses to AZD1222 COVID-19 vaccine. Germline values: CDR1 SNHLY, CDR2 FYNNEI. V dropped 5 bases and J dropped 3; count of bases not matched to a gene: 5. The CDR3 is 15 residues long. General study findings and limits: The reported proportion of spike-specific TCRs targeting unmutated variant regions was nearly half. Receipt of two AZD1222 doses was followed by a rise in Spike-specific TCR breadth and depth.

Assay used: immunoSEQ multiplex PCR; TCRdb lists only in-frame clones, some missing. The sample comprises some 150,000 clones, approximately 91% of which are singletons, and roughly 4.7% rests with the top ten. The gene calls are TRBV2 and TRBJ2-2; 8 bases are a match to TRBD2. This TCR came from an adult in good health. Here the sequenced sample was peripheral blood, taken on day 0 of AZD1222 vaccination. The CDR3 DNA sequence: TGTGCCAGCAGTCATAGCGGGGTGGACACCGGGGAGCTGTTTTTT. Amino acid sequence: CASSHSGVDTGELFF.